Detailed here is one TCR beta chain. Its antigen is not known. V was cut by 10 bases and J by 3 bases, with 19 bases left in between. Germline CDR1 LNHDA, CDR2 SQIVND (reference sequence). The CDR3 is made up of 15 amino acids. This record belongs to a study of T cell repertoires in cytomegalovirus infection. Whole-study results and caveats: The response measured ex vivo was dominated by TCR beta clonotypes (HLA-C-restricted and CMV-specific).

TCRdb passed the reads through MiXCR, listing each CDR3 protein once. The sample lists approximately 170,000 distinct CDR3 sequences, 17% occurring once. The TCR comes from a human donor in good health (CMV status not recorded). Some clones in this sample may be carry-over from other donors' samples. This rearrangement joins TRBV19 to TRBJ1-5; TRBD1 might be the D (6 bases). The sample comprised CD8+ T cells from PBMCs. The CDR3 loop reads CATAWTVFINQPQHF. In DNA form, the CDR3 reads TGTGCCACCGCCTGGACAGTATTTATCAATCAGCCCCAGCATTTT.